This entry lists 6 T cell receptor beta chains sequenced from one sample in a study of siplizumab effects on memory and regulatory T cells. Measured with immunoSEQ multiplex PCR; TCRdb has only the in-frame clones, and not every one. The sample shows about 62,000 clones, around three quarters of them seen only once. Material: memory CD4+ T cells sorted from blood. The receptors stem from a human donor in good health.

The sample holds a few counts of this clone. This chain connects TRBV5-1 to TRBJ1-1; tentative D call: TRBD1 (5 bases). CDR3 size: 15 residues. The V and J ends lost 2 bases and 3 bases respectively, with 14 bases between them. Germline-derived CDR1 and CDR2 are SGHRS and YFSETQ. CDR3: CASSLVSGRDTEAFF. CDR3 sequence (DNA): TGCGCCAGCAGCTTAGTCTCTGGCAGGGACACTGAAGCTTTCTTT.

The gene calls are TRBV10-3 and TRBJ1-2; 9 bases match TRBD1. The CDR3 consists of 14 residues. V was pared by 6 bases and J by 4 bases, with 6 bases of the junction left unmatched. Germline V CDR1 and CDR2: ENHRY, SYGVKD. CDR3: CAIRGTGMSYGYTF. The CDR3 coding sequence is TGTGCCATCAGAGGGACAGGGATGTCCTATGGCTACACCTTC.

J is TRBJ2-7 and V is TRBV7-8; 11 bases agree with TRBD1. This CDR3 spans 16 amino acids. The ends lost 1 base at V and 4 bases at J; junction bases unmatched: 6. The germline CDR1 and CDR2 sequences are SGHVS and FQNEAQ. CDR3 amino acids: CASSLDGQGAAYEQYF. In DNA form, the CDR3 reads TGTGCCAGCAGCTTAGACGGACAGGGGGCGGCTTACGAGCAGTACTTC.

J is TRBJ2-2 and V is TRBV10-2, with a possible D match to TRBD2 (6 bases). Looked up from germline, CDR1 is WSHSY and CDR2 is SAAADI. The CDR3 has 15 amino acids. V was cut by 7 bases and J by 0 bases, with 12 bases left in between. The CDR3 is CASKLERANTGELFF. The CDR3 region has the DNA TGCGCCAGCAAATTGGAGCGGGCGAACACCGGGGAGCTGTTTTTT.

V gene TRBV28 combines with J gene TRBJ1-1, with D possibly being TRBD1 (5 bases). Between the trimmed V and J ends, which lost 8 bases and 9 bases, there was a span of 16 bases. CDR3 length: 12 amino acids. Germline V lookup: CDR1 MDHEN, CDR2 SYDVKM. CDR3 bases: TGTGCCAGCGCAACCAACGGGGCAAAAGCTTTCTTT. Amino acid sequence: CASATNGAKAFF. Looking up the rest from reference TRBV28 and TRBJ1-1 gives the full variable domain: DVKVTQSSRYLVKRTGEKVFLECVQDMDHENMFWYRQDPGLGLRLIYFSYDVKMKEKGDIPEGYSVSREKKERFSLILESASTNQTSMYLCASATNGAKAFFGQGTRLTVV.

The chain uses TRBV5-4 and TRBJ1-1; 8 bases fit TRBD1. V dropped 0 bases and J dropped 11; count of bases not matched to a gene: 9. Per the germline V gene, CDR1 is SGHNT and CDR2 is YYREEE (reference sequence). CDR3 size: 14 residues. This CDR3 is CASSLGGQGRDAFF. For the CDR3, the DNA is TGTGCCAGCAGCTTGGGAGGACAGGGTAGGGATGCTTTCTTT.